These T cell receptor beta chains were read from a single sample in a study of OX40 agonist ivuxolimab in advanced cancers. TCRdb's table, derived via immunoSEQ multiplex PCR, lists solely in-frame clones and lacks some. The sample lists tens of thousands of clones, more than 70% occurring once. The sample consisted of CD4+ or CD8+ T cells sorted from blood, taken in a trial of the OX40 agonist ivuxolimab. The source is an adult with an advanced solid tumor such as melanoma, head and neck, liver or kidney cancer. CDR3s include the opening cysteine and the closing phenylalanine or tryptophan. D genes are given only for firm matches. Clone size is stated in some rows and not others, as once, few, many or a class when expanded.

V: TRBV7-9
J: TRBJ2-1
D: TRBD2
size: .
length: 18
DNA: TGTGCCAGTAATGCGGGACTAGCGGGAGGGCCAATTTGGAATGAGCAGTTCTTC
CDR3: CASNAGLAGGPIWNEQFF

V: TRBV28
J: TRBJ1-5
D: TRBD1
size: .
length: 14
DNA: TGTGCCAGCAATCGCAGGGGGCAGGGTCAGCCCCAGCATTTT
CDR3: CASNRRGQGQPQHF

V: TRBV10-3
J: TRBJ2-1
D: .
size: .
length: 11
DNA: TGTGCCATCAGGGCCTACAATGAGCAGTTCTTC
CDR3: CAIRAYNEQFF

V: TRBV2
J: TRBJ1-1
D: .
size: .
length: 11
DNA: TGTGCCAGCAGTGGGAGGACTGAAGCTTTCTTT
CDR3: CASSGRTEAFF

V: TRBV7-9
J: TRBJ2-1
D: .
size: .
length: 15
DNA: TGTGCCAGCAGCTCAACTAGTCTCGTCTACAATGAGCAGTTCTTC
CDR3: CASSSTSLVYNEQFF

V: TRBV30
J: TRBJ1-1
D: .
size: few
length: 15
DNA: TGTGCCTGGAGTCGTAAGGGTGTGGGGAACACTGAAGCTTTCTTT
CDR3: CAWSRKGVGNTEAFF

V: TRBV4-1
J: TRBJ2-4
D: .
size: once
length: 16
DNA: TGCGCCAGCAGCCAAGTTGGTTGGCAGGGAAAAAACATTCAGTACTTC
CDR3: CASSQVGWQGKNIQYF

V: TRBV5-4
J: TRBJ2-3
D: .
size: .
length: 15
DNA: TGTGCCAGCAGCTTGGAAGACTACCGTTCCGATACGCAGTATTTT
CDR3: CASSLEDYRSDTQYF

V: TRBV2
J: TRBJ2-3
D: TRBD2
size: .
length: 17
DNA: TGTGCCAGCAGTGAAGGGCCTGGCGGGAGCGTTTCAGATACGCAGTATTTT
CDR3: CASSEGPGGSVSDTQYF

V: TRBV9
J: TRBJ1-2
D: TRBD1
size: .
length: 11
DNA: TGTGCCAGCAGTGGGACAGATGGCTACACCTTC
CDR3: CASSGTDGYTF

V: TRBV7-5
J: TRBJ2-1
D: .
size: .
length: 13
DNA: TGTGCCAGCAGCCCAGAGGGATTGAATGAGCAGTTCTTC
CDR3: CASSPEGLNEQFF

V: TRBV6-5
J: TRBJ2-3
D: .
size: medium-sized
length: 13
DNA: TGTGCCAGCAGCCCCGCAGGCACAGATACGCAGTATTTT
CDR3: CASSPAGTDTQYF

V: TRBV27
J: TRBJ1-2
D: .
size: .
length: 19
DNA: TGTGCCAGCAGAGGACCAAAGACGGGCGATCTTAGACTTAACTATGGCTACACCTTC
CDR3: CASRGPKTGDLRLNYGYTF

V: TRBV28
J: TRBJ2-5
D: TRBD2
size: .
length: 19
DNA: TGTGCCAGCAGTTTATGGGGGACTAGCGGGAGCCCTAAGGAGGAGACCCAGTACTTC
CDR3: CASSLWGTSGSPKEETQYF

V: TRBV27
J: TRBJ1-1
D: .
size: .
length: 13
DNA: TGTGCCAGCAGTTTATCCCAGTGGACTGAAGCTTTCTTT
CDR3: CASSLSQWTEAFF

V: TRBV7-8
J: TRBJ2-7
D: TRBD2
size: .
length: 18
DNA: TGTGCCAGCAGCACACCGGGACTAGCGGGAGGAGGAGACTACGAGCAGTACTTC
CDR3: CASSTPGLAGGGDYEQYF

V: TRBV9
J: TRBJ2-7
D: TRBD2
size: .
length: 13
DNA: TGTGCCAGCAGCCGGGGGGGCCTGGACGAGCAGTACTTC
CDR3: CASSRGGLDEQYF

V: TRBV2
J: TRBJ1-5
D: .
size: .
length: 12
DNA: TGTGCCAGCAAAACGGGGGATCAGCCCCAGCATTTT
CDR3: CASKTGDQPQHF

V: TRBV13
J: TRBJ2-1
D: TRBD2
size: .
length: 15
DNA: TGTGCCAGCAGCCAGACTAGCGGGAGTATGGTAGAGCAGTTCTTC
CDR3: CASSQTSGSMVEQFF

V: TRBV9
J: TRBJ2-3
D: TRBD1
size: .
length: 15
DNA: TGTGCCAGCAGCGTAGCGACAGGGCGGGCAGATACGCAGTATTTT
CDR3: CASSVATGRADTQYF

V: TRBV18
J: TRBJ1-1
D: .
size: .
length: 15
DNA: TGTGCCAGCTCACCAGAGGGACTCAGAAACACTGAAGCTTTCTTT
CDR3: CASSPEGLRNTEAFF

V: TRBV19
J: TRBJ2-7
D: TRBD1
size: .
length: 15
DNA: TGTGCCAGTAGTATACCGGGGACAGGGAGGTACGAGCAGTACTTC
CDR3: CASSIPGTGRYEQYF

V: TRBV6-1
J: TRBJ1-2
D: .
size: .
length: 13
DNA: TGTGCCAGCAGTGAATGGAGAAGTGATGGCTACACCTTC
CDR3: CASSEWRSDGYTF